This T cell receptor beta chain was recorded in a study of control samples from healthy donors and cancer patients. Here immunoSEQ multiplex PCR was the method, and the copy in TCRdb shows in-frame clones only, minus some. The top ten clones hold 23% of a sample with 40,000 to 55,000 clones, approximately 93% of them seen once. This CDR3 has 14 amino acids. CDR1 is MNHEY, CDR2 SVGAGI, per germline. Trimming shortened V by 6 bases and J by 2 bases, and 10 bases separated the two germline ends. The sequencing sample was made of PBMCs. The gene calls are TRBV6-5 and TRBJ2-2, with D unclear. This clonotype was obtained from a woman aged 45 to 65 with head and neck cancer. The CDR3 DNA is TGTGCCAGCAGAAGGGCAGTTAACACCGGGGAGCTGTTTTTT. Its translation: CASRRAVNTGELFF.